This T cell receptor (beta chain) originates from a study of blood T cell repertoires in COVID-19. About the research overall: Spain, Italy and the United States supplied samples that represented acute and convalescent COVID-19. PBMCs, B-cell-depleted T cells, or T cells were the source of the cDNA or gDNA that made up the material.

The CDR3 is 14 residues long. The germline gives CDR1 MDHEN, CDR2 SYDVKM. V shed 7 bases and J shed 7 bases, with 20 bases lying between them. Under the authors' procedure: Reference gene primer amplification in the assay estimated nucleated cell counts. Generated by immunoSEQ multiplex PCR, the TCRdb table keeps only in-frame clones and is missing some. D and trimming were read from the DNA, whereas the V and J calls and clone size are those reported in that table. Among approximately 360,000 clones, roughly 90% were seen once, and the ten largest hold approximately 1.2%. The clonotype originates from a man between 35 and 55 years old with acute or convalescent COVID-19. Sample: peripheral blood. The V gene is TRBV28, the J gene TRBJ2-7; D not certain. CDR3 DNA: TGTGCCAGCAACGGTGGAGCCGAAAGAAGGGAGCAGTACTTC. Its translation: CASNGGAERREQYF. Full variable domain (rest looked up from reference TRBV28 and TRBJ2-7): DVKVTQSSRYLVKRTGEKVFLECVQDMDHENMFWYRQDPGLGLRLIYFSYDVKMKEKGDIPEGYSVSREKKERFSLILESASTNQTSMYLCASNGGAERREQYFGPGTRLTVT.